What follows describes a single T cell receptor beta chain. In this sample, this clone turned up many times. Its antigen has not been determined. No much larger clonotype is one base removed from it; base qualities were not supplied. These data come from a study of metastatic and nonmetastatic thyroid tumors (dated by TCRdb to the early 2020s). Background on the whole study: Repertoires were compared across peripheral blood and tumor or nodule tissue samples from malignant and benign thyroid patients.

Libraries were prepared through PCR. The reads were generated on an Illumina HiSeq 4000. High-throughput sequencing was used to profile the TCR beta-chain CDR3 region of each patient. The source study handled its data this way. The researchers built a classifier to tell apart papillary thyroid cancer patients with distant metastasis, based on CDR3 differences among clinicopathological groups. The Shannon index was used to assess repertoire diversity, and the Morisita-Horn index was used to assess tumor-blood repertoire similarity. TCRdb reworked the public reads: Q25 trimming with fastp, MiXCR clone assembly, productive beta chains retained. The V and J calls and clone size are TCRdb's, not the authors'. Within this sample are 45,000 or so clones, with 4% of them counted one time only. In total, the top ten clones hold about 9.8% of the sample. The paper's findings and limits, for the study overall: In both blood and tumor samples, malignant tumors were reported to have significantly higher TCR beta diversity than benign nodules.

No patient had received any treatment before thyroid surgery. The study retrospectively analysed patient clinical samples collected from about 2012 to 2019 using T-cell receptor beta sequencing. As encoded in the germline V gene, CDR1 is ENHRY while CDR2 is SYGVKD. Clipping removes 0 bases from V and 6 bases from J, with 10 as the unmatched junction base count. Spanning cysteine to phenylalanine, the CDR3 consists of 16 amino acids. Just CDR3 DNA is preserved here, 48 bases in frame from base 1. Sequenced material: blood. The chain links TRBV10-3 with TRBJ1-2; 7 junctional bases match TRBD1. The TCR originated in a female donor with papillary thyroid cancer or a benign thyroid nodule (not recorded which). Some clones in this sample may be carry-over from other donors' samples. The DNA sequence is given as TGTGCCATCAGTGAGTCGAGCGGGACAGCCGATAATGGCTACACCTTC. Its translation is CAISESSGTADNGYTF.